The 19 T cell receptor beta chains below come from one sample, sequenced in a study of T cell changes during pregnancy in multiple sclerosis. Sequencing was performed with immunoSEQ multiplex PCR; in TCRdb, only in-frame clones are kept and a portion is missing. The table records tens of thousands of clones, more than 85% of them present only once. The material sequenced was peripheral blood, taken in the first trimester of pregnancy. These receptors were obtained from a female donor in good health, enrolled as a control in a pregnancy study.

The chain uses TRBV6-1 and TRBJ1-1; 8 bases align to TRBD1. Germline values: CDR1 MNHNS, CDR2 SASEGT. The CDR3 has 14 amino acids. V shed 7 bases and J 5 bases; nucleotides not matched to a gene: 9. CDR3 bases: TGTGCCAGCACGTCAACCTGGACAGGGACTGAAGCTTTCTTT. Translating it yields CASTSTWTGTEAFF.

The J gene is TRBJ2-5, the V gene TRBV29-1; 7 nucleotides match TRBD2. This CDR3 region has 15 residues. CDR1 and CDR2 from the germline V gene are SQVTM and ANQGSEA. Germline trimming cut 3 bases from V and 4 bases from J; bases unmatched to any gene: 11. CDR3 nucleotides: TGCAGCGTTGAGGCTAGCGGTTTCCCCGGAGAGACCCAGTACTTC. Translating it yields CSVEASGFPGETQYF.

The CDR3 sequence is CASSFRGTNYGYTF. CDR3 bases: TGTGCCAGCAGCTTCAGGGGAACTAACTATGGCTACACCTTC. The chain combines TRBV7-2 with TRBJ1-2; D possibly corresponds to TRBD1 (6 bases). The ends were cut back, 3 bases at V and 0 bases at J, with 8 bases in the middle. CDR1 is SGHTA and CDR2 is FQGNSA in the germline V gene. This CDR3 contains 14 residues.

The chain uses TRBV4-1 and TRBJ2-1, with 7 bases aligning to TRBD1. Germline lookup yields CDR1 MGHRA and CDR2 YSYEKL. The CDR3 has 15 amino acids. V lost 4 bases and J lost 7; bases outside the gene matches: 10. CDR3 in amino acids: CASSPYRGLRNEQFF. The CDR3 DNA is TGCGCCAGCAGCCCATACAGGGGCCTCAGGAATGAGCAGTTCTTC.

The CDR3 loop is CASSFKGAGGPGELFF. The CDR3 region has the DNA TGCGCCAGCAGCTTTAAGGGAGCGGGAGGACCCGGGGAGCTGTTTTTT. This chain connects TRBV5-1 to TRBJ2-2; TRBD2 aligns across 9 bases. Germline V lookup: CDR1 SGHRS, CDR2 YFSETQ. The trim removed 2 bases at V and 6 bases at J, leaving 8 bases unmatched. This CDR3 spans 16 amino acids.

This chain joins TRBV2 and TRBJ1-2; D remains ambiguous. V lost 4 bases to trimming and J lost 5 bases, with 8 bases between them. Germline V gene sequence: CDR1 SNHLY, CDR2 FYNNEI. There are 12 residues in the CDR3. CDR3 sequence (DNA): TGTGCCAGCAGTGGGACTCCTTATGGCTACACCTTC. Translated, it gives CASSGTPYGYTF.

This chain joins TRBV2 and TRBJ2-7, with 7 positions matching TRBD2. Per the germline V gene, CDR1 is SNHLY and CDR2 is FYNNEI. The CDR3 length is 14 residues. V trimming: 7 bases; J trimming: 3 bases; junction bases outside the gene matches: 9. CDR3 in amino acids: CASTLGQRGYEQYF. CDR3 nucleotide sequence: TGTGCCAGCACCCTAGGGCAGCGGGGCTACGAGCAGTACTTC.

The chain links TRBV6-6 to TRBJ2-1, with TRBD1 matching 7 bases. V dropped 5 bases and J dropped 9; count of bases not matched to a gene: 4. The CDR3 covers 12 residues. The germline V gene has CDR1 MNHNY and CDR2 SVGAGI (reference sequence). This CDR3 reads CASSRQGPEQFF. In nucleotides, the CDR3 is TGTGCCAGCAGTCGACAGGGCCCTGAGCAGTTCTTC.

The rearrangement joins TRBV28 to TRBJ1-5; 8 bases line up with TRBD1. This CDR3 contains 15 residues. Looked up from germline, CDR1 is MDHEN and CDR2 is SYDVKM. The V gene end was trimmed by 5 bases and the J gene end by 4 bases; junction bases not matched to a gene: 7. The CDR3: CASSRRDRRNQPQHF. The CDR3 DNA follows: TGTGCCAGCAGTCGGAGGGACAGGCGAAATCAGCCCCAGCATTTT.

The rearrangement links TRBV2 to TRBJ2-2; D uncertain. Trimming left V 5 bases short and J 7 bases short, with 5 bases between. CDR1 is SNHLY, CDR2 FYNNEI, per germline. The CDR3 is made up of 11 amino acids. In nucleotides, the CDR3 is TGTGCCAGCAGTTACAGCGGGGAGCTGTTTTTT. As protein: CASSYSGELFF.

The chain recombines TRBV5-1 with TRBJ1-4, with D possibly matching TRBD1 (5 bases). This CDR3 is 16 amino acids long. V lost 0 bases to trimming and J lost 0 bases, with 9 bases between them. Germline CDR1 SGHRS, CDR2 YFSETQ. The CDR3 here is CASSLEGIATNEKLFF. In DNA, the CDR3 is TGCGCCAGCAGCTTGGAGGGGATTGCAACTAATGAAAAACTGTTTTTT.

This clone was counted a single time. The chain's CDR3 is CSVVSGPLNTYNEQFF. The CDR3 DNA is TGCAGCGTTGTCTCAGGGCCCTTGAACACCTACAATGAGCAGTTCTTC. The V and J genes are TRBV29-1 and TRBJ2-1; D may be TRBD1 (5 bases). CDR3 length: 16 residues. CDR1 is SQVTM and CDR2 is ANQGSEA in the germline V gene. V was shortened by 4 bases and J by 2 bases, with 18 bases between the two germline ends.

The chain uses TRBV5-5 and TRBJ2-7, with 7 bases matching TRBD2. Trimming took 7 bases from V and 4 from J; bases not matched to a gene: 8. The CDR3 spans 13 residues. CDR1 and CDR2 from the germline V gene are SGHKS and YYEKEE (reference sequence). DNA for the CDR3: TGTGCCAGCGGGCCGGCTAGCGGATACGAGCAGTACTTC. Its protein is CASGPASGYEQYF.

CDR3: CASSSQGNWAYGYTF. In nucleotides, the CDR3 is TGCGCCAGCAGCTCTCAGGGAAATTGGGCCTATGGCTACACCTTC. V and J are TRBV5-1 and TRBJ1-2; a possible D gene is TRBD1 (5 bases). The CDR3 consists of 15 residues. V was clipped by 3 bases and J by 4 bases, with 16 bases between them. CDR1 is SGHRS and CDR2 is YFSETQ in the germline V gene.

The V gene is TRBV20-1, the J gene TRBJ2-3; D may be TRBD2 (5 bases). CDR1 and CDR2 from the germline V gene are DFQATT and SNEGSKA (reference sequence). CDR3 length: 11 amino acids. Trimming shortened V by 3 bases and J by 6 bases, and 7 bases separated the two germline ends. The CDR3 loop reads CSARRADTQYF. The CDR3, as DNA: TGCAGTGCTAGGAGGGCCGATACGCAGTATTTT.

The J gene is TRBJ1-5, the V gene TRBV28; 9 bases map to TRBD1. Germline V gene sequence: CDR1 MDHEN, CDR2 SYDVKM. This CDR3 region has 16 residues. Trimming cost V 5 bases and J 5 bases; bases outside gene matches: 10. CDR3 in amino acids: CASSASGTGLDQPQHF. CDR3 nucleotide sequence: TGTGCCAGCAGTGCCTCCGGGACAGGGCTTGATCAGCCCCAGCATTTT. Supplemented by reference TRBV28 and TRBJ1-5, the full variable domain reads DVKVTQSSRYLVKRTGEKVFLECVQDMDHENMFWYRQDPGLGLRLIYFSYDVKMKEKGDIPEGYSVSREKKERFSLILESASTNQTSMYLCASSASGTGLDQPQHFGDGTRLSIL.

This clone appeared a single time. The V and J genes are TRBV28 and TRBJ2-6; a possible D gene is TRBD1 (5 bases). V was pared by 2 bases and J by 4 bases, with 9 bases between. Looked up from germline, CDR1 is MDHEN and CDR2 is SYDVKM. The CDR3 is 15 amino acids. The CDR3 here is CASSLATDGANVLTF. The CDR3 region has the DNA TGTGCCAGCAGTTTAGCGACAGACGGGGCCAACGTCCTGACTTTC.

The rearrangement uses TRBV19 and TRBJ2-1; D call uncertain. In germline, CDR1 is LNHDA, CDR2 SQIVND (reference sequence). Between the trimmed V and J ends, which lost 2 bases and 3 bases, there was a span of 5 bases. The CDR3 extends over 13 amino acids. DNA for the CDR3: TGTGCCAGTAGTATAAATAACTACAATGAGCAGTTCTTC. Translation gives CASSINNYNEQFF.

The chain uses TRBV19 and TRBJ2-4; weak D call: TRBD2 (6 bases). CDR1 and CDR2 (germline): LNHDA, SQIVND (reference sequence). The CDR3 covers 16 residues. With 3 bases removed from V and 0 bases from J, the gap between germline ends came to 12 bases. The CDR3 nucleotides read TGTGCCAGTAGTATCATGGCGGAGGGAGCCAAAAACATTCAGTACTTC. This gives the protein CASSIMAEGAKNIQYF.